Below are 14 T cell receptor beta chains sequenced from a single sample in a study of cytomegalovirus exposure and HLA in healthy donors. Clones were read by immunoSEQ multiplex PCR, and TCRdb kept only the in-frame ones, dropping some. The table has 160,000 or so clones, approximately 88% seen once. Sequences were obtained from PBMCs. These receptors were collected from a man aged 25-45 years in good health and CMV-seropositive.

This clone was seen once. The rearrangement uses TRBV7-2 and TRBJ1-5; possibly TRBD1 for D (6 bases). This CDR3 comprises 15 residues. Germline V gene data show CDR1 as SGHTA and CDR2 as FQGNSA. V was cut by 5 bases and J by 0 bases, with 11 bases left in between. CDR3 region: CASSARDISNQPQHF. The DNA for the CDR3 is TGTGCCAGCAGCGCCCGGGACATTAGCAATCAGCCCCAGCATTTT.

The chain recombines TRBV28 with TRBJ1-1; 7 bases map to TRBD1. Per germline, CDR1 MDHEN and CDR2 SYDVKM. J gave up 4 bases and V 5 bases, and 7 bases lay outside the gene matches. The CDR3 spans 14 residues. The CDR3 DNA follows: TGTGCCAGCAGTCCACCGACAGGGAGCACTGAAGCTTTCTTT. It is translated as CASSPPTGSTEAFF.

The CDR3 DNA reads TGCAGCGGCGGCTCGGCCCGCGAGCAGTACTTC. Its protein is CSGGSAREQYF. This chain links TRBV20-1 with TRBJ2-7; the D is unclear. The CDR3 has 11 residues. Germline values: CDR1 DFQATT, CDR2 SNEGSKA (reference sequence).

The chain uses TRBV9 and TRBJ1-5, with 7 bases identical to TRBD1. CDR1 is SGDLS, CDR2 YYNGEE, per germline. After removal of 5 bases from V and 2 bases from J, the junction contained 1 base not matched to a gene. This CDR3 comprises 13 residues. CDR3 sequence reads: CASSTGGNQPQHF. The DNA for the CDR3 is TGTGCCAGCAGTACAGGGGGCAATCAGCCCCAGCATTTT.

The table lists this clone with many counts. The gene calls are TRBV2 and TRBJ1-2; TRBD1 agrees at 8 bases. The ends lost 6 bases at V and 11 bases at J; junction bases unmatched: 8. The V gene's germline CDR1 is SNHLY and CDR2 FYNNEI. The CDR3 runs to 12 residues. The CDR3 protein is CASREGRGLYTF. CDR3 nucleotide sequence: TGTGCCAGCAGGGAGGGCAGGGGGCTTTACACCTTC.

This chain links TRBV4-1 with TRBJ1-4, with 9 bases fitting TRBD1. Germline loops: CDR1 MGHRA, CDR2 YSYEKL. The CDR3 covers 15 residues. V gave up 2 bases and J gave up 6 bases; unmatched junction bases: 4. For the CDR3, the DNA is TGCGCCAGCAGCCAAATGGGACAGGGAGATGAAAAACTGTTTTTT. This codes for CASSQMGQGDEKLFF.

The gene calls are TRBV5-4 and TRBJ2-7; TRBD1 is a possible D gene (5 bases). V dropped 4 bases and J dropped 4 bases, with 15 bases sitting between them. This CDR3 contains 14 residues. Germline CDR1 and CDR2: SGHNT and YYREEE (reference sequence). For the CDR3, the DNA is TGTGCCAGCAGCCTTTCAGGGATGTGGTACGAGCAGTACTTC. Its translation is CASSLSGMWYEQYF.

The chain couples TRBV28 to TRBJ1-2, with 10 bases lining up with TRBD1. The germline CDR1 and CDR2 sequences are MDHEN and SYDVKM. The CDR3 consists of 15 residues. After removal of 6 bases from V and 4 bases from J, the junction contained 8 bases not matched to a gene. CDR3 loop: CASSPGTGALYGYTF. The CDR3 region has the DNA TGTGCCAGCAGCCCAGGGACAGGGGCCCTCTATGGCTACACCTTC.

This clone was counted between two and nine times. For the CDR3, the DNA is TGCGCCAGCAGCCGCAGGACAGACGGTGATAGGTATGGCTACACCTTC. Translating gives CASSRRTDGDRYGYTF. V and J are TRBV4-1 and TRBJ1-2, with a weak D call TRBD1 (6 bases). The V end lost 4 bases, the J end lost 5 bases, and 20 bases lay between the germline ends. There are 16 residues in the CDR3. CDR1 and CDR2 from the germline V gene are MGHRA and YSYEKL.

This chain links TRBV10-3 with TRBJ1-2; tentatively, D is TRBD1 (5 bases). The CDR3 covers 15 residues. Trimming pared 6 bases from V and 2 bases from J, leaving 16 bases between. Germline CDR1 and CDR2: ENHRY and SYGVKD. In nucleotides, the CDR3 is TGTGCCATCAGGCTGCAGTGGAAGGGGAACTATGGCTACACCTTC. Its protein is CAIRLQWKGNYGYTF.

The CDR3 here is CASSQDNRYWGVYEQYF. The CDR3 DNA is TGCGCCAGCAGCCAAGATAATAGATATTGGGGGGTCTACGAGCAGTACTTC. The rearrangement joins TRBV4-1 to TRBJ2-7; D might be TRBD2 (6 bases). With 0 bases removed from V and 3 bases from J, the gap between germline ends came to 18 bases. This CDR3 has 17 amino acids. Germline V lookup: CDR1 MGHRA, CDR2 YSYEKL.

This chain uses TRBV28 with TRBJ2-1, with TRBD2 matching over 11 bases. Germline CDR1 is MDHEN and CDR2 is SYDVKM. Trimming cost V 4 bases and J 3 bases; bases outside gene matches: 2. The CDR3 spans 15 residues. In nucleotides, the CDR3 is TGTGCCAGCAGTTCGCTAGCGGGGGGCTACAATGAGCAGTTCTTC. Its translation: CASSSLAGGYNEQFF.

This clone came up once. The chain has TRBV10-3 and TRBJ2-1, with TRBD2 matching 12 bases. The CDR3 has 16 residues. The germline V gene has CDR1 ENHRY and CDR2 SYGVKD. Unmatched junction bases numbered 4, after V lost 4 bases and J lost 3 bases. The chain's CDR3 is CAISGRTSGDYNEQFF. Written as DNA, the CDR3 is TGTGCCATCAGTGGTAGGACTAGCGGGGACTACAATGAGCAGTTCTTC.

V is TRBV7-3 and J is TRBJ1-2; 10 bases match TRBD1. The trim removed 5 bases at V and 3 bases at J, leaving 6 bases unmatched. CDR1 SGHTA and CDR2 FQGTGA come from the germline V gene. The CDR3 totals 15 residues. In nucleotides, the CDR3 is TGTGCCAGCAGCCTCTCCGGGACAGGGGACTATGGCTACACCTTC. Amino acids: CASSLSGTGDYGYTF.